This T cell receptor (beta chain) was identified during a study of T-cell reconstitution after alpha-beta-depleted transplantation in children. Points from the study as a whole: T-cell numbers and diversity, one year after transplant, stemmed largely from T cells that were newly produced. Roughly two months post-transplant, alpha-beta T cells reportedly originated from several hundred graft clones that had expanded.

In this sample, this clonotype turned up a few times. Its antigen is currently unknown. CDR1 DFQATT and CDR2 SNEGSKA come from the germline V gene (reference sequence). V trimming: 1 base; J trimming: 3 bases; junction bases outside the gene matches: 7. The CDR3 has 15 residues. This sample's TCRbeta library carried unique molecular identifier barcodes. TCRdb recomputed calls from the PCR reads with MiXCR, one row per CDR3 protein. This sample has some 600,000 distinct CDR3 sequences; roughly 13% occur once, and the top ten carry about 2.2%. This specimen consisted of PBMCs, mostly from graft donor cells, obtained 360 days after TCRalphabeta/CD19-depleted stem cell transplant. The TCR comes from a male patient younger than 18 who had a stem cell transplant for acute myeloid leukemia, so the T cells may come from the graft donor. V gene TRBV20-1 combines with J gene TRBJ2-3; 7 positions agree with TRBD2. The CDR3 nucleotides are TGCAGTGCTAGAGTGGGTGCGGGAGCTACAGATACGCAGTATTTT. This translates into CSARVGAGATDTQYF.